The 9 T cell receptor beta chains below all came from one sample that was sequenced in a study of cytomegalovirus exposure and HLA in healthy donors. The PCR employed 60 Vbeta primers together with 13 Jbeta primers. Measured with immunoSEQ multiplex PCR; TCRdb has only the in-frame clones, and not every one. The sample lists 200,000 to 250,000 clones, roughly 82% seen once, with around 5.7% in the top ten. The sequenced sample was PBMCs. These receptors all stem from a woman aged 40 to 50 in good health and CMV-seropositive.

This sequence joins TRBV4-1 and TRBJ1-1, with 7 bases aligning to TRBD1. CDR1 MGHRA and CDR2 YSYEKL come from the germline V gene. With V trimmed by 5 bases and J by 8 bases, 2 bases remained unmatched. The CDR3 sequence is 11 residues long. The CDR3 DNA reads as TGCGCCAGCAGCGGGACAGTGGAAGCTTTCTTT. It is translated as CASSGTVEAFF.

This chain connects TRBV27 to TRBJ1-1; D is ambiguous. The germline V and J ends were trimmed by 7 bases and 0 bases, with 12 bases remaining between them. The CDR3 totals 14 residues. Germline loops: CDR1 MNHEY, CDR2 SMNVEV (reference sequence). The CDR3 region has the DNA TGTGCCAGCAACCCAGGTTTCATGAACACTGAAGCTTTCTTT. Its protein product is CASNPGFMNTEAFF.

The sample holds one count of this clone. The chain couples TRBV6-6 to TRBJ1-1, with TRBD1 matching 7 bases. V was clipped by 6 bases and J by 0 bases; unmatched bases: 4. The CDR3 contains 14 residues. In germline, CDR1 is MNHNY, CDR2 SVGAGI (reference sequence). CDR3 DNA: TGTGCCAGCAGGGACACAGGGGTGAACACTGAAGCTTTCTTT. Translating gives CASRDTGVNTEAFF.

The genes are TRBV11-3 and TRBJ1-3; D call uncertain. The CDR3 has 17 residues. Trimming took off 5 bases at V and 1 base at J, with 18 bases between the two ends. The germline V gene has CDR1 SGHNT and CDR2 YENEEA. The CDR3 sequence is CASSLPPFRTSGNTIYF. The CDR3 DNA reads TGTGCCAGCAGCCTCCCCCCGTTTAGGACTTCTGGAAACACCATATATTTT.

The rearrangement uses TRBV7-6 and TRBJ1-2; TRBD1 aligns across 9 bases. V was clipped by 4 bases and J by 4 bases; unmatched bases: 7. This CDR3 has 15 amino acids. CDR1 is SGHVS and CDR2 is FNYEAQ in the germline V gene. CDR3 sequence reads: CASSSPTGGGYGYTF. The CDR3 bases are TGTGCCAGCAGCTCTCCTACAGGGGGCGGCTATGGCTACACCTTC.

The rearrangement links TRBV19 to TRBJ1-4; no reliable D call. The germline V and J ends were trimmed by 3 bases and 6 bases, with 5 bases remaining between them. The CDR3 extends over 12 amino acids. CDR1 is LNHDA, CDR2 SQIVND, per germline (reference sequence). CDR3 bases: TGTGCCAGTAGTATGTTAGATGAAAAACTGTTTTTT. Translating it yields CASSMLDEKLFF.

There are a few counts of this clone. V and J are TRBV6-6 and TRBJ1-5, with D possibly being TRBD1 (5 bases). In germline, CDR1 is MNHNY, CDR2 SVGAGI (reference sequence). Trimming left V 5 bases short and J 1 base short, with 6 bases between. CDR3 length: 13 residues. DNA of the CDR3: TGTGCCAGCAGTGGGGCCAGCAATCAGCCCCAGCATTTT. Amino acids: CASSGASNQPQHF.

This chain connects TRBV18 to TRBJ2-6; 7 bases are shared with TRBD1. CDR1 and CDR2 from the germline V gene are KGHSH and LQKENI. This CDR3 has 19 residues. With 1 base clipped from V and 3 bases from J, the junction kept 12 bases outside the gene matches. DNA of the CDR3: TGTGCCAGCTCACCACTGGCGGTTCAGGGGGAGTTTGGGGCCAACGTCCTGACTTTC. Its translation: CASSPLAVQGEFGANVLTF.

In regard to this clone: Germline is not matched at one junction end, which may reflect a read error. The chain has TRBV7-9 and TRBJ2-7, with unresolved D. In germline, CDR1 is SEHNR, CDR2 FQNEAQ (reference sequence). This CDR3 is built from 12 residues. The CDR3 coding sequence is TGTTCCAGCAGCTTAATTACCTACGAGCAGTACTTC. Protein sequence: CSSSLITYEQYF.